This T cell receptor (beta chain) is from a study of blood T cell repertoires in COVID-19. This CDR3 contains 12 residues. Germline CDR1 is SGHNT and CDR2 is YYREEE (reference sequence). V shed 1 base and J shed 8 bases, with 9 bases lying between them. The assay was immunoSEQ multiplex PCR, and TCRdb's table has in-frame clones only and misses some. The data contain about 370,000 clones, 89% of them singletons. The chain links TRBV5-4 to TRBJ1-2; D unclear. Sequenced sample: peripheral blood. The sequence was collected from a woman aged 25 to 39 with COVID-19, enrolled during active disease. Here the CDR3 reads CASSLMRVGYTF. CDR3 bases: TGTGCCAGCAGCTTGATGAGGGTAGGCTACACCTTC.